Listed here are 25 T cell receptor beta chains from one sample, sequenced in a study of blood T cell repertoires in COVID-19. Clones were sequenced by immunoSEQ multiplex PCR, and TCRdb holds only the in-frame ones, with some missing. The sample records roughly 230,000 clones, 80% to 85% being singletons. Input material: peripheral blood. The source of these receptors is a woman aged 80 or over with COVID-19, enrolled during active disease.

The rearrangement joins TRBV3-1 (or the pseudogene TRBV3-2) to TRBJ2-3, with 11 bases fitting TRBD1. J gave up 5 bases and V 3 bases, and 7 bases lay outside the gene matches. The germline gives CDR1 LGHDT, CDR2 YNNKEL (reference sequence). This CDR3 has 16 amino acids. The CDR3 is CASSHYGQGAKDTQYF. CDR3 nucleotide sequence: TGTGCCAGCAGCCACTATGGACAGGGGGCTAAAGATACGCAGTATTTT.

CDR3: CASSGTGGGYGYTF. In DNA form, the CDR3 reads TGTGCCAGCAGTGGCACGGGGGGCGGGTATGGCTACACCTTC. The gene calls are TRBV28 and TRBJ1-2; D may be TRBD1 (6 bases). Germline V lookup: CDR1 MDHEN, CDR2 SYDVKM. V was pared by 5 bases and J by 5 bases, with 15 bases between. The CDR3 has 14 residues.

The CDR3 region has the DNA TGTGCCAGCAGTTACAGAGGGGGCGAGCAGTACTTC. Amino acid sequence: CASSYRGGEQYF. The rearrangement links TRBV6-2 or TRBV6-3 to TRBJ2-7; D possibly corresponds to TRBD1 (6 bases). Germline loops: CDR1 MNHEY, CDR2 SVGEGT. This CDR3 is built from 12 residues. Trimming cost V 2 bases and J 6 bases, with 8 bases left between them.

This chain links TRBV9 with TRBJ1-1, with 7 positions matching TRBD1. Unmatched junction bases numbered 4, after V lost 0 bases and J lost 5 bases. In germline, CDR1 is SGDLS, CDR2 YYNGEE. This CDR3 has 14 residues. CDR3 region: CASSVVRGRTEAFF. As DNA, the CDR3 is TGTGCCAGCAGCGTAGTAAGGGGGCGGACTGAAGCTTTCTTT.

This chain connects TRBV18 to TRBJ1-4; 10 positions agree with TRBD1. J lost 6 bases, V lost 3 bases, and 1 base had no gene match. The CDR3 is 14 amino acids. Germline V gene lookup returns CDR1 KGHSH and CDR2 LQKENI. The CDR3 region has the DNA TGTGCCAGCTCACCTGGGACAGGGGATGAAAAACTGTTTTTT. Its translation: CASSPGTGDEKLFF.

The chain combines TRBV2 with TRBJ1-5, with D possibly being TRBD1 (5 bases). Germline V gene data show CDR1 as SNHLY and CDR2 as FYNNEI. V shed 6 bases and J shed 0 bases, with 15 bases lying between them. The CDR3 contains 16 residues. The DNA for the CDR3 is TGTGCCAGCAGCTTGAGCATAGGGGATAGCAATCAGCCCCAGCATTTT. It encodes CASSLSIGDSNQPQHF. Full variable domain (missing parts from reference TRBV2 and TRBJ1-5): EPEVTQTPSHQVTQMGQEVILRCVPISNHLYFYWYRQILGQKVEFLVSFYNNEISEKSEIFDDQFSVERPDGSNFTLKIRSTKLEDSAMYFCASSLSIGDSNQPQHFGDGTRLSIL.

The DNA for the CDR3 is TGTGCCAGCAGCTTCAACCGGGGATTGGGAGATACGCAGTATTTT. It yields the protein CASSFNRGLGDTQYF. The chain couples TRBV7-9 to TRBJ2-3; possibly TRBD2 for D (5 bases). The CDR3 totals 15 residues. Trimming stripped 3 bases from V and 5 bases from J, with 15 bases between. Per germline, CDR1 SEHNR and CDR2 FQNEAQ (reference sequence). Looking up the rest from reference TRBV7-9 and TRBJ2-3 gives the full variable domain: DTGVSQNPRHKITKRGQNVTFRCDPISEHNRLYWYRQTLGQGPEFLTYFQNEAQLEKSRLLSDRFSAERPKGSFSTLEIQRTEQGDSAMYLCASSFNRGLGDTQYFGPGTRLTVL.

This chain connects TRBV5-1 to TRBJ2-2, with a tentative D call TRBD2 (6 bases). This CDR3 has 14 amino acids. Trimming removed 4 bases at V and 0 bases at J, with 7 bases between. Germline lookup yields CDR1 SGHRS and CDR2 YFSETQ. The CDR3 DNA reads as TGCGCCAGCAGCATAGCGGCGAACACCGGGGAGCTGTTTTTT. Protein: CASSIAANTGELFF.

The chain employs TRBV28 and TRBJ1-2; D is unclear. The CDR3 consists of 11 residues. V lost 7 bases and J lost 8, with 11 bases in between. The germline V gene has CDR1 MDHEN and CDR2 SYDVKM. The CDR3 DNA reads TGTGCCAGCAAAGTAGGAGGCGGCTACACCTTC. Its protein is CASKVGGGYTF.

The chain is built from TRBV10-3 and TRBJ2-2; 7 bases align to TRBD1. Germline V gene data show CDR1 as ENHRY and CDR2 as SYGVKD. Trimming removed 6 bases from V and 3 bases from J; junction bases left unmatched: 4. The length of the CDR3 is 14 residues. DNA of the CDR3: TGTGCCATCAGCCAACAGGGGCACACCGGGGAGCTGTTTTTT. The encoded protein is CAISQQGHTGELFF.

The chain carries TRBV19 and TRBJ1-2, with D perhaps matching TRBD1 (5 bases). With 7 bases removed from V and 3 bases from J, the gap between germline ends came to 24 bases. The CDR3 is 17 residues long. Germline-derived CDR1 and CDR2 are LNHDA and SQIVND (reference sequence). The CDR3, as DNA: TGTGCCAGTACCCGAGACGCCAGGGTAGGGGTCGACTATGGCTACACCTTC. Translated, it gives CASTRDARVGVDYGYTF.

CDR3 sequence: CATSERKPGQRTYEQYV. The CDR3 DNA reads as TGTGCCACCAGTGAGCGAAAACCGGGACAGAGAACCTACGAGCAGTACGTC. This chain connects TRBV24-1 to TRBJ2-7; 7 positions match TRBD1. Germline V gene lookup returns CDR1 KGHDR and CDR2 SFDVKD. V was pared by 4 bases and J by 2 bases, with 13 bases of the junction left unmatched. The CDR3 extends over 17 amino acids.

V and J are TRBV5-5 and TRBJ1-6; the D gene is possibly TRBD1 (5 bases). V lost 2 bases and J lost 10, with 10 bases in between. Germline CDR1 reads SGHKS; CDR2 reads YYEKEE (reference sequence). The CDR3 is 13 amino acids. CDR3 loop: CASSLDSRSPLHF. For the CDR3, the DNA is TGTGCCAGCAGCTTAGACAGCCGATCACCCCTCCACTTT. The whole variable domain, remainder taken from reference TRBV5-5 and TRBJ1-6, is DAGVTQSPTHLIKTRGQQVTLRCSPISGHKSVSWYQQVLGQGPQFIFQYYEKEERGRGNFPDRFSARQFPNYSSELNVNALLLGDSALYLCASSLDSRSPLHFGNGTRLTVT.

The V call is TRBV24-1, the J call TRBJ2-1, with TRBD2 as a possible D gene (6 bases). V was cut by 2 bases and J by 5 bases, with 12 bases left in between. CDR1 KGHDR and CDR2 SFDVKD come from the germline V gene. The CDR3 has 15 residues. The CDR3 DNA reads as TGTGCCACCAGTGATTGGGACTTAATAAACAATGAGCAGTTCTTC. Translated, it gives CATSDWDLINNEQFF.

This clone occurred once. The chain carries TRBV28 and TRBJ1-1; 7 bases align to TRBD1. CDR1 and CDR2 (germline): MDHEN, SYDVKM. With 5 bases clipped from V and 3 bases from J, the junction kept 9 bases outside the gene matches. The CDR3 length is 15 residues. In DNA, the CDR3 is TGTGCCAGCAGTCCGACAGGGAGTCGTTACACTGAAGCTTTCTTT. Protein product: CASSPTGSRYTEAFF.

This chain connects TRBV6-5 to TRBJ1-1; tentative D call: TRBD1 (5 bases). V was shortened by 4 bases and J by 11 bases, with 14 bases between the two germline ends. Germline V lookup: CDR1 MNHEY, CDR2 SVGAGI. The CDR3 has 12 amino acids. CDR3 sequence (DNA): TGTGCCAGCAGTTCCCAACCAGGGATGGCTTTCTTT. Encoded protein: CASSSQPGMAFF.

The chain joins TRBV19 to TRBJ2-2; 10 nucleotides align to TRBD1. The CDR3 has 14 residues. Germline V gene sequence: CDR1 LNHDA, CDR2 SQIVND (reference sequence). J gave up 4 bases and V 7 bases, and 3 bases lay outside the gene matches. The CDR3 sequence: CASKRQGATGELFF. The CDR3 DNA follows: TGTGCCAGTAAGAGACAGGGGGCCACCGGGGAGCTGTTTTTT.

The chain links TRBV4-1 to TRBJ2-1; 12 nucleotides agree with TRBD2. The V gene end was trimmed by 4 bases and the J gene end by 8 bases; junction bases not matched to a gene: 9. Germline V gene sequence: CDR1 MGHRA, CDR2 YSYEKL. CDR3 length equals 16 residues. CDR3 amino acids: CASSRILAGGPYEQFF. The CDR3 DNA reads TGCGCCAGCAGCCGGATACTAGCGGGGGGCCCTTATGAGCAGTTCTTC.

This clone was observed a few times. The chain carries TRBV30 and TRBJ1-5; TRBD1 is a possible D gene (6 bases). The CDR3 contains 15 residues. In germline, CDR1 is GTSNPN, CDR2 SVGIG (reference sequence). V lost 4 bases and J 7 bases, leaving 20 bases between the germline ends. The CDR3 spells CAWKSGTRGNQPQHF. The CDR3 region has the DNA TGTGCCTGGAAATCCGGGACACGAGGAAACCAGCCCCAGCATTTT.

The J gene is TRBJ2-3, the V gene TRBV19; 7 positions match TRBD1. The CDR3 runs 15 residues. The V gene end was trimmed by 5 bases and the J gene end by 4 bases; junction bases not matched to a gene: 9. The germline V gene has CDR1 LNHDA and CDR2 SQIVND (reference sequence). DNA for the CDR3: TGTGCCAGTAGTCCTTGGACAGGCAAGTCAGATACGCAGTATTTT. It codes for CASSPWTGKSDTQYF.

The chain uses TRBV24-1 and TRBJ2-1; 13 bases align to TRBD2. V was pared by 3 bases and J by 5 bases, with 6 bases of the junction left unmatched. CDR3 size: 17 residues. CDR1 and CDR2 (germline): KGHDR, SFDVKD. DNA of the CDR3: TGTGCCACCAGTGATCCGGGACTAGCGGGGACAAACAATGAGCAGTTCTTC. Its translation: CATSDPGLAGTNNEQFF.

This clone appeared once. The chain recombines TRBV30 with TRBJ1-5; D is possibly TRBD1 (5 bases). Trimming left V 3 bases short and J 4 bases short, with 16 bases between. This CDR3 is 15 amino acids long. Germline loops: CDR1 GTSNPN, CDR2 SVGIG (reference sequence). The CDR3 DNA is TGTGCCTGGAGCCCCGCTGGGGCGCGAAATCAGCCCCAGCATTTT. It yields the protein CAWSPAGARNQPQHF.

The chain employs TRBV19 and TRBJ2-5; 7 nucleotides agree with TRBD1. J was trimmed by 4 bases and V by 5 bases; bases with no gene match: 16. Per the germline V gene, CDR1 is LNHDA and CDR2 is SQIVND (reference sequence). This CDR3 comprises 17 residues. CDR3 nucleotides: TGTGCCAGTAGTGTGACCCCCTATGAGACAGGGAGAGAGACCCAGTACTTC. It translates to CASSVTPYETGRETQYF.

A word on this clone: At one end the junction does not follow the germline gene, possibly because of a read error. The chain couples TRBV25-1 to TRBJ1-1, with a weak D call TRBD1 (6 bases). The CDR3 is 15 residues long. Germline CDR1 reads MGHDK; CDR2 reads SYGVNS. CDR3 DNA: TGTGCCAGCAGTTCCTATGGACAGCCGAACGCTGAAGCTTTCTTT. The encoded protein is CASSSYGQPNAEAFF. The whole variable domain, remainder taken from reference TRBV25-1 and TRBJ1-1, is EADIYQTPRYLVIGTGKKITLECSQTMGHDKMYWYQQDPGMELHLIHYSYGVNSTEKGDLSSESTVSRIRTEHFPLTLESARPSHTSQYLCASSSYGQPNAEAFFGQGTRLTVV.

The V and J genes are TRBV5-1 and TRBJ2-1, with 7 bases fitting TRBD2. The V gene's germline CDR1 is SGHRS and CDR2 YFSETQ. The CDR3 length is 15 residues. V lost 4 bases to trimming and J lost 15 bases; unmatched junction nucleotides: 19. The CDR3 reads CASSPGGARDNLLFF. DNA for the CDR3: TGCGCCAGCAGCCCGGGGGGAGCTCGAGACAATTTGCTGTTCTTC.